These 27 T cell receptor beta chains originate from one sample sequenced in a study of blood T cell repertoires in COVID-19. Data came from immunoSEQ multiplex PCR; TCRdb stores just in-frame clones and leaves some out. Altogether about 210,000 clones are present, 88% being singletons, with the ten largest covering approximately 1.7%. The sample comprised peripheral blood. The receptor source for this set is a man between 65 and 80 years old with acute or convalescent COVID-19.

V and J are TRBV5-1 and TRBJ2-7, with 11 bases fitting TRBD2. CDR3 length equals 16 residues. Germline V gives CDR1 SGHRS, CDR2 YFSETQ. V trimming: 4 bases; J trimming: 3 bases; junction bases outside the gene matches: 9. DNA of the CDR3: TGCGCCAGCAGCCTCGGCCGTGGGACTAGCGGCTACGAGCAGTACTTC. Protein product: CASSLGRGTSGYEQYF.

The CDR3 DNA sequence: TGTGCCAGCAGTGCGACTAGCCGTGCCTACGAGCAGTACTTC. Its translation is CASSATSRAYEQYF. The chain combines TRBV2 with TRBJ2-7; the match to TRBD2 covers 7 bases. The CDR3 is 14 residues long. V trimming: 4 bases; J trimming: 2 bases; junction bases outside the gene matches: 5. Germline V gene data show CDR1 as SNHLY and CDR2 as FYNNEI.

In its sample, this clone was seen once. In the same sample, other DNA sequences code for this CDR3. The gene calls are TRBV12-3 or TRBV12-4 and TRBJ2-2; D perhaps matches TRBD2 (5 bases). V lost 6 bases to trimming and J lost 7 bases, with 9 bases between them. This CDR3 has 12 residues. The CDR3 here is CASSPGIGELFF. The CDR3 DNA reads TGTGCCAGCAGCCCCGGGATCGGGGAGCTGTTTTTT.

The rearrangement uses TRBV10-1 and TRBJ2-1, with unresolved D. Per the germline V gene, CDR1 is WNHNN and CDR2 is SYGVQD (reference sequence). The CDR3 is 15 amino acids. The V gene lost 3 bases and the J gene lost 8 bases, with 17 bases spanning the gap. The CDR3, as DNA: TGCGCCAGCAGTGACCGACCCGCGTGGGCAGATGAGCAGTTCTTC. It yields the protein CASSDRPAWADEQFF.

The chain carries TRBV18 and TRBJ1-5; TRBD1 agrees at 8 bases. CDR3 length: 14 amino acids. V shed 3 bases, J shed 5 bases, and the junction held 3 bases outside the gene matches. Germline CDR1 reads KGHSH; CDR2 reads LQKENI. DNA of the CDR3: TGTGCCAGCTCACCCGGACAGGGCCATCAGCCCCAGCATTTT. It translates to CASSPGQGHQPQHF.

The J gene is TRBJ2-1, the V gene TRBV9; 11 bases are shared with TRBD2. Looked up from germline, CDR1 is SGDLS and CDR2 is YYNGEE. This CDR3 spans 15 amino acids. The V gene end was trimmed by 4 bases and the J gene end by 2 bases; junction bases not matched to a gene: 2. The CDR3 bases are TGTGCCAGCAGCTTTAGCGGGAGGGCCTACAATGAGCAGTTCTTC. Protein product: CASSFSGRAYNEQFF.

This chain joins TRBV2 and TRBJ2-2, with TRBD2 matching over 8 bases. V was clipped by 6 bases and J by 6 bases; unmatched bases: 9. CDR3 length: 15 amino acids. Germline CDR1 is SNHLY and CDR2 is FYNNEI. The CDR3 DNA reads TGTGCCAGCAGGAGTAGCGGGACGGTATCCGGGGAGCTGTTTTTT. Its translation is CASRSSGTVSGELFF.

The rearrangement uses TRBV27 and TRBJ1-6; D is possibly TRBD1 (6 bases). Germline lookup yields CDR1 MNHEY and CDR2 SMNVEV (reference sequence). V was cut by 7 bases and J by 7 bases, with 17 bases left in between. CDR3 length: 15 amino acids. The CDR3 sequence: CASNSYRDGNSPLHF. The CDR3 bases are TGTGCCAGCAATTCTTACAGGGATGGGAATTCACCCCTCCACTTT.

This chain links TRBV5-4 with TRBJ2-1; TRBD2 matches at 7 bases. Germline V gene lookup returns CDR1 SGHNT and CDR2 YYREEE (reference sequence). The CDR3 consists of 16 residues. J was trimmed by 2 bases and V by 3 bases; bases with no gene match: 8. This chain's CDR3 is CASSSPASGPYNEQFF. Here the CDR3 DNA reads TGTGCCAGCAGCTCCCCCGCTAGCGGACCCTACAATGAGCAGTTCTTC.

V gene TRBV7-2 combines with J gene TRBJ2-1; 7 positions agree with TRBD2. Looked up from germline, CDR1 is SGHTA and CDR2 is FQGNSA. The trim removed 2 bases at V and 3 bases at J, leaving 10 bases unmatched. This CDR3 contains 17 residues. In DNA form, the CDR3 reads TGTGCCAGCAGCTTATTCGGTGGGGGAGGGGTCTACAATGAGCAGTTCTTC. Amino acid sequence: CASSLFGGGGVYNEQFF.

This clone was counted a single time. This sequence joins TRBV7-8 and TRBJ2-7; D may be TRBD2 (6 bases). Germline assignment: CDR1 SGHVS and CDR2 FQNEAQ. This CDR3 comprises 14 residues. V lost 7 bases to trimming and J lost 2 bases, with 15 bases between them. CDR3 in amino acids: CASTFREATYEQYF. CDR3 DNA: TGTGCCAGCACCTTCAGGGAGGCTACCTACGAGCAGTACTTC.

The V call is TRBV10-3, the J call TRBJ2-1, with TRBD1 matching 7 bases. The CDR3 runs to 14 residues. Germline values: CDR1 ENHRY, CDR2 SYGVKD. The V gene end was trimmed by 10 bases and the J gene end by 1 base; junction bases not matched to a gene: 7. The CDR3 DNA is TGTGCCAGTGGACCGGGACAGTCCTACAATGAGCAGTTCTTC. This codes for CASGPGQSYNEQFF.

V usage is TRBV11-1 and J usage is TRBJ2-7; 8 bases match TRBD2. The CDR3 length is 15 residues. V was clipped by 5 bases and J by 4 bases; unmatched bases: 10. CDR1 SGHAT and CDR2 FQDESV come from the germline V gene (reference sequence). The CDR3 spells CASSQLAGKAYEQYF. The DNA for the CDR3 is TGTGCCAGCAGCCAATTAGCGGGAAAGGCTTACGAGCAGTACTTC. The variable domain in full, completed from reference TRBV11-1 and TRBJ2-7, reads EAEVAQSPRYKITEKSQAVAFWCDPISGHATLYWYRQILGQGPELLVQFQDESVVDDSQLPKDRFSAERLKGVDSTLKIQPAELGDSAMYLCASSQLAGKAYEQYFGPGTRLTVT.

The chain is built from TRBV24-1 and TRBJ2-1; D is possibly TRBD1 (6 bases). The CDR3 consists of 17 residues. Germline V gene lookup returns CDR1 KGHDR and CDR2 SFDVKD. The V end lost 1 base, the J end lost 2 bases, and 14 bases lay between the germline ends. The DNA of the CDR3 is TGTGCCACCAGTGATTTTGAGAAACAGGGAACCTACAATGAGCAGTTCTTC. This encodes CATSDFEKQGTYNEQFF.

The rearrangement joins TRBV4-1 to TRBJ2-2; D is unresolved. The V and J ends lost 4 bases and 5 bases respectively, with 11 bases between them. Germline V gene lookup returns CDR1 MGHRA and CDR2 YSYEKL. The CDR3 length is 14 residues. CDR3 region: CASSPVGVTGELFF. The CDR3 region has the DNA TGCGCCAGCAGCCCTGTCGGAGTTACCGGGGAGCTGTTTTTT.

The chain links TRBV28 to TRBJ1-4; 7 bases are a match to TRBD1. Unmatched junction bases numbered 9, after V lost 5 bases and J lost 3 bases. The germline V gene has CDR1 MDHEN and CDR2 SYDVKM. The CDR3 sequence is 16 residues long. The CDR3 sequence: CASSTLNRGPNEKLFF. CDR3 in DNA: TGTGCCAGCAGTACCCTGAACAGGGGACCTAATGAAAAACTGTTTTTT.

This clone has a single count. The V gene is TRBV2, the J gene TRBJ2-7; D uncertain. The germline V gene encodes CDR1 SNHLY and CDR2 FYNNEI. Between the trimmed V and J ends, which lost 8 bases and 0 bases, there was a span of 14 bases. The CDR3 is 14 residues long. The DNA for the CDR3 is TGTGCCAGCCACCGAGAGATAAACTCCTACGAGCAGTACTTC. This translates into CASHREINSYEQYF. The whole variable domain, filled in from reference TRBV2 and TRBJ2-7, reads EPEVTQTPSHQVTQMGQEVILRCVPISNHLYFYWYRQILGQKVEFLVSFYNNEISEKSEIFDDQFSVERPDGSNFTLKIRSTKLEDSAMYFCASHREINSYEQYFGPGTRLTVT.

The chain employs TRBV19 and TRBJ2-2; 12 bases agree with TRBD1. The junction had 6 bases not matched to a gene; V was cut back by 4 bases and J by 6 bases. Germline CDR1 and CDR2: LNHDA and SQIVND (reference sequence). CDR3 length equals 16 residues. CDR3 bases: TGTGCCAGTAGTAGATCGGGACAGGGGGCGCCCGGGGAGCTGTTTTTT. Translated, it gives CASSRSGQGAPGELFF.

In this sample, this clone turned up a few times. The CDR3 region is CASSPPLTSGRYEQYF. CDR3 nucleotide sequence: TGTGCCAGCTCACCACCCCTGACTAGCGGGAGGTACGAGCAGTACTTC. The chain is built from TRBV18 and TRBJ2-7; 13 bases are shared with TRBD2. V was pared by 0 bases and J by 4 bases, with 3 bases of the junction left unmatched. Germline CDR1 KGHSH, CDR2 LQKENI. The CDR3 covers 16 residues.

This chain uses TRBV7-9 with TRBJ2-3, with 8 bases identical to TRBD1. Looked up from germline, CDR1 is SEHNR and CDR2 is FQNEAQ (reference sequence). The CDR3 runs to 15 residues. With V trimmed by 5 bases and J by 1 base, 5 bases remained unmatched. Written as DNA, the CDR3 is TGTGCCAGCAGCGTGCCGGACAGGGGCACAGATACGCAGTATTTT. Residues: CASSVPDRGTDTQYF.

The CDR3 DNA sequence: TGTGCCAGTAAATCCGCCGGGACAGGGGAGGGCCAGCCCCAGCATTTT. As protein: CASKSAGTGEGQPQHF. V gene TRBV19 combines with J gene TRBJ1-5; 10 bases match TRBD1. CDR1 and CDR2 (germline): LNHDA, SQIVND (reference sequence). The V and J ends lost 7 bases and 7 bases, in that order; junction bases with no gene match: 13. The CDR3 loop spans 16 amino acids.

The chain is built from TRBV6-1 and TRBJ2-7; D remains unclear. The CDR3 covers 15 residues. V dropped 2 bases and J dropped 0 bases, with 11 bases sitting between them. CDR1 and CDR2 (germline): MNHNS, SASEGT. CDR3 in DNA: TGTGCCAGCAGTGAATGGCCTCACAGCTCCTACGAGCAGTACTTC. This translates into CASSEWPHSSYEQYF.

Of note for this clone: A junction boundary mismatches the germline segment, possibly from a read error. J is TRBJ1-5 and V is TRBV7-2; D unclear. Looked up from germline, CDR1 is SGHTA and CDR2 is FQGNSA. This CDR3 region has 13 residues. This chain's CDR3 is CASSLDGFSSQHF. The CDR3 coding sequence is TGTGCCAGCAGTTTAGACGGGTTTTCGTCCCAGCATTTT.

V usage is TRBV12-3 or TRBV12-4 and J usage is TRBJ1-1, with D hard to call. The germline V and J ends were trimmed by 2 bases and 1 base, with 5 bases remaining between them. This CDR3 comprises 13 residues. The CDR3: CASSLLQNTEAFF. DNA for the CDR3: TGTGCCAGCAGTTTATTACAGAACACTGAAGCTTTCTTT.

The V gene is TRBV6-1, the J gene TRBJ2-3; TRBD2 matches 7 bases. In germline, CDR1 is MNHNS, CDR2 SASEGT. This CDR3 has 15 residues. V lost 1 base, J lost 3 bases, and 4 bases stayed unmatched. This chain's CDR3 is CASSEDAGATDTQYF. Written as DNA, the CDR3 is TGTGCCAGCAGTGAAGACGCGGGAGCAACAGATACGCAGTATTTT.

This clone has a count of ten or more. The J gene is TRBJ1-2, the V gene TRBV28; TRBD1 aligns across 8 bases. CDR3 length equals 14 residues. Germline values: CDR1 MDHEN, CDR2 SYDVKM. V dropped 6 bases and J dropped 3; count of bases not matched to a gene: 6. CDR3 bases: TGTGCCAGCAGAAGTCAGGGGGCACACTATGGCTACACCTTC. Translation: CASRSQGAHYGYTF.

This clone showed up just a few times. V usage is TRBV5-1 and J usage is TRBJ2-2; 7 nucleotides agree with TRBD1. J was trimmed by 7 bases and V by 1 base; bases with no gene match: 4. CDR1 is SGHRS, CDR2 YFSETQ, per germline. The CDR3 totals 14 residues. The CDR3 coding sequence is TGCGCCAGCAGCTTGACGACAGGGCTCGGGGAGCTGTTTTTT. Translation: CASSLTTGLGELFF.